This TCR beta chain stems from a study of cytomegalovirus exposure and HLA in healthy donors. As concerns this clone: As yet, its antigen is unknown.

PCR primers comprised 60 Vbeta and 13 Jbeta primers. Assay used: immunoSEQ multiplex PCR; TCRdb lists only in-frame clones, some missing. This listing includes about 33,000 clones. The CDR3 contains 17 residues. Looked up from germline, CDR1 is SGHNT and CDR2 is YENEEA. The V end lost 1 base, the J end lost 0 bases, and 14 bases lay between the germline ends. Study-wide points: By a later analysis, the bulk of CMV-associated TCR beta chains appeared HLA-restricted. Exclusion as indistinguishable affected some V segments, including TRBV6-2 and TRBV6-3.

This clonotype originated in a man aged 40-49 years in good health and CMV-seronegative. The sample taken for sequencing was PBMCs. The chain is built from TRBV11-3 and TRBJ2-3; D call uncertain. CDR3 bases: TGTGCCAGCAGCTTAGTGGTGGGCTTAACTAGCACAGATACGCAGTATTTT. Translation gives CASSLVVGLTSTDTQYF.